The clone carrying this T cell receptor (beta chain) appeared a single time. Antigen unknown. Pooling was applied to second doses at about 4 or about 12 weeks. This record belongs to a study of T cell responses to AZD1222 COVID-19 vaccine. The repertoire was sequenced with immunoSEQ multiplex PCR; TCRdb's copy has only in-frame clones and lacks some. The sample lists 100,000 to 150,000 clones; about 85% were seen once. Whole-study findings and limits: Repertoire collection took place solely once the T cell response had peaked. Seropositivity was recorded at baseline in only six AZD1222 recipients. The donors showed a predominance of white British ancestry and of females, with possible underestimation of clonal diversity.

Sequenced here: peripheral blood, sampled 28 days after the second AZD1222 dose. The origin of this receptor is an adult who received the AZD1222 COVID-19 vaccine.

CDR3 amino acids: CASSLQATASTDTQYF. DNA of the CDR3: TGTGCCAGCAGCTTACAAGCGACCGCTAGCACAGATACGCAGTATTTT. The chain recombines TRBV7-2 with TRBJ2-3; D is uncertain. The CDR3 sequence is 16 residues long. Germline CDR1 reads SGHTA; CDR2 reads FQGNSA. The V gene lost 2 bases and the J gene lost 0 bases, with 12 bases spanning the gap.